This TCR beta chain was captured in a study of blood T cell repertoires in COVID-19. The wider study: From the United States, Italy and Spain came samples of acute and convalescent COVID-19. T cells, B-cell-depleted T cells, or PBMCs provided the cDNA or gDNA that served as material.

CDR1 SGHDT and CDR2 YYEEEE come from the germline V gene. This CDR3 contains 14 residues. Trimming left V 4 bases short and J 6 bases short, with 17 bases between. In the study's own analysis: By means of reference gene primer amplification, nucleated cell counts were estimated. Generated by immunoSEQ multiplex PCR, the TCRdb table keeps only in-frame clones and is missing some. Clone size and the V and J calls come from that table; the DNA yielded D and trimming. Of around 250,000 clones in the sample, 75% to 90% are singletons; the top ten hold roughly 4.5%. The rearrangement joins TRBV5-6 to TRBJ2-7; D is perhaps TRBD1 (6 bases). The sequence came from a man in his fifties or sixties who had recovered from COVID-19. The source material was peripheral blood. The CDR3 region has the DNA TGTGCCAGCAGCAAATCCGGGACATCACGCGAGCAGTACTTC. Its protein is CASSKSGTSREQYF.